The present T cell receptor beta chain was sequenced within a study of shared clonotypes between healthy human individuals. The CDR3 consists of 14 residues. V was clipped by 3 bases and J by 5 bases, with 8 bases between them. Looked up from germline, CDR1 is KGHSH and CDR2 is LQKENI. In the authors' workflow: Junction-only sequences produced by ImmunoSEQ had no quality scores, so filtering differed. Generated by immunoSEQ multiplex PCR, the TCRdb table keeps only in-frame clones and is missing some. The V and J calls and the clone size are those of that table, but D and trimming were determined from the DNA. The table records 950,000 to 1,300,000 clones, more than 65% of them present only once.

The specimen was memory CD4+ T cells sorted from blood. The subset was: CD45RA-negative fraction. V and J are TRBV18 and TRBJ1-6; D not resolved. The receptor's source is a man aged 18 to 29 in good health. The CDR3: CASSPDGDNSPLHF. CDR3 nucleotide sequence: TGTGCCAGCTCACCCGACGGTGATAATTCACCCCTCCACTTT. The full variable domain, completed using reference TRBV18 and TRBJ1-6, is NAGVMQNPRHLVRRRGQEARLRCSPMKGHSHVYWYRQLPEEGLKFMVYLQKENIIDESGMPKERFSAEFPKEGPSILRIQQVVRGDSAAYFCASSPDGDNSPLHFGNGTRLTVT.